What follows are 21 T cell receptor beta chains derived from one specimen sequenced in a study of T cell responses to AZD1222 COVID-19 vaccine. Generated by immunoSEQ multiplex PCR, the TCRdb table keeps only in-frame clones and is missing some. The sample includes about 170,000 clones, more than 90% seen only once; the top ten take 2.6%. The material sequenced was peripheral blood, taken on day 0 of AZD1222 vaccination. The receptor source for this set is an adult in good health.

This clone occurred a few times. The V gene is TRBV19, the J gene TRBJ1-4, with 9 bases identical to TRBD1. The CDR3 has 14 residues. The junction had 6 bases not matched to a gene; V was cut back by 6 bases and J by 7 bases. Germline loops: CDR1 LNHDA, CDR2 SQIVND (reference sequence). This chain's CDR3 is CASRKQGASEKLFF. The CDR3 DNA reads TGTGCCAGTAGAAAACAGGGGGCCAGTGAAAAACTGTTTTTT.

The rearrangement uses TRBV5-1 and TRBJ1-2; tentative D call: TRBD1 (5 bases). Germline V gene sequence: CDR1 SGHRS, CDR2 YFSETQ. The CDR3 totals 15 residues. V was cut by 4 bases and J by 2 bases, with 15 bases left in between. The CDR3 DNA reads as TGCGCCAGCAGCCTGGGACGGACATCAAACTATGGCTACACCTTC. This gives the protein CASSLGRTSNYGYTF.

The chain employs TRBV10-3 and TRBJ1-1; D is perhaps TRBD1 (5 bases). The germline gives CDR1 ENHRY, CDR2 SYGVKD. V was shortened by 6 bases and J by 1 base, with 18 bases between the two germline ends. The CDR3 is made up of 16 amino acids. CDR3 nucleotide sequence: TGTGCCATCAGGGCCCCCGGGGACGCTGCGAACACTGAAGCTTTCTTT. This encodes CAIRAPGDAANTEAFF.

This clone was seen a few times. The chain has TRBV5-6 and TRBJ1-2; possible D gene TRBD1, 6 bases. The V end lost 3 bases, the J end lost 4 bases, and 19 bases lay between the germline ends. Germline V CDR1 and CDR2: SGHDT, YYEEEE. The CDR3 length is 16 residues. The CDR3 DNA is TGTGCCAGCAGCTCGGACAGCCTTCACCTTTCCTATGGCTACACCTTC. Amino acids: CASSSDSLHLSYGYTF.

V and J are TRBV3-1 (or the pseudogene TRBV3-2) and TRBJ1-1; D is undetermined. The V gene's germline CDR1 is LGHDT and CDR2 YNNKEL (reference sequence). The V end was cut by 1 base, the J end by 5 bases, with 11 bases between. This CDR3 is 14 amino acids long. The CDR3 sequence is CASSQGEGRTEAFF. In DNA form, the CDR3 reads TGTGCCAGCAGCCAAGGTGAGGGAAGGACTGAAGCTTTCTTT.

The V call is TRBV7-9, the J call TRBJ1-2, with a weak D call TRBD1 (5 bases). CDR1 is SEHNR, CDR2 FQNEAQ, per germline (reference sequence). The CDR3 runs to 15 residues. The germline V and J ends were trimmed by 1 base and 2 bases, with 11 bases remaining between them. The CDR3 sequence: CASSLGQLRNYGYTF. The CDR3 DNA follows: TGTGCCAGCAGCTTAGGACAGTTGAGGAACTATGGCTACACCTTC.

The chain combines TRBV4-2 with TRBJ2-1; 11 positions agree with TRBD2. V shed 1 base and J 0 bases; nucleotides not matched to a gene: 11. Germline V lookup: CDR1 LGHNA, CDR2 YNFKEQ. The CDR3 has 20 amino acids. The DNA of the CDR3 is TGTGCCAGCAGCCAAGTTCCGGGACTAGCGGAAGGGGGCTCCTACAATGAGCAGTTCTTC. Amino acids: CASSQVPGLAEGGSYNEQFF.

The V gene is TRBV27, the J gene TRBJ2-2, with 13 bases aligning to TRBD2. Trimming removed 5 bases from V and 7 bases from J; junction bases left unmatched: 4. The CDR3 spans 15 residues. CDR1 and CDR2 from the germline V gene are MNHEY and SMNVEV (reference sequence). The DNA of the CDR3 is TGTGCCAGCAGTACTAGCGGGAGGGCCGACGGGGAGCTGTTTTTT. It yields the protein CASSTSGRADGELFF.

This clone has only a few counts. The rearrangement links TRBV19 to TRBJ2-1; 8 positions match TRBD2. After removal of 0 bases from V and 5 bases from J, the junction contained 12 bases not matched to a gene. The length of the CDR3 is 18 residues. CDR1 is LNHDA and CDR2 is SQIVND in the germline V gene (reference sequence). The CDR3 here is CASSIEGWVLAADNEQFF. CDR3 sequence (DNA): TGTGCCAGTAGTATAGAGGGGTGGGTACTAGCGGCGGACAATGAGCAGTTCTTC.

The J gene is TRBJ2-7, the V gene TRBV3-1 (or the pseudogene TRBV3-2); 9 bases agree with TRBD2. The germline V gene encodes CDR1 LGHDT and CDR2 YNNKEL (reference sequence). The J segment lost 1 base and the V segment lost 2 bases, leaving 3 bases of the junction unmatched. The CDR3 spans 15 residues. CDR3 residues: CASSQSLAGSYEQYF. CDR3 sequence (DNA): TGTGCCAGCAGCCAAAGCCTAGCGGGATCCTACGAGCAGTACTTC.

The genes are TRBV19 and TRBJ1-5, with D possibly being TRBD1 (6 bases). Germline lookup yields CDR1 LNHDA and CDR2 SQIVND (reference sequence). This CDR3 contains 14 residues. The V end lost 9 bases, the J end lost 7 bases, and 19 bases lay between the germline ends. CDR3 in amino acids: CASRPQRGGQPQHF. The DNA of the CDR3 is TGTGCCAGCCGCCCTCAGAGGGGGGGCCAGCCCCAGCATTTT.

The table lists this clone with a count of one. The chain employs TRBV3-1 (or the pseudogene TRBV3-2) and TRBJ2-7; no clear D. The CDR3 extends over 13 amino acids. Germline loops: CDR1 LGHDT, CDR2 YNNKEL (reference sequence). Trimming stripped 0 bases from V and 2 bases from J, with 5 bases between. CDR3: CASSQDGPYEQYF. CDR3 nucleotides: TGTGCCAGCAGCCAAGATGGCCCCTACGAGCAGTACTTC.

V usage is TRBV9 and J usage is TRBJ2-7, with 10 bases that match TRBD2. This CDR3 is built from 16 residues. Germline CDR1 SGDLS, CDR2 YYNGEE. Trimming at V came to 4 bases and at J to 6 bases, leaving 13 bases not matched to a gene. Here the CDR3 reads CASSSGLADPGREQYF. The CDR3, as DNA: TGTGCCAGCAGCTCTGGACTAGCGGACCCTGGCCGCGAGCAGTACTTC.

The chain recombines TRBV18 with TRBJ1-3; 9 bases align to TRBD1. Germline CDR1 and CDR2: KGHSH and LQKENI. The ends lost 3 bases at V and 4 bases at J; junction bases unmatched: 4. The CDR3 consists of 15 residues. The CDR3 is CASSPRTGEGNTIYF. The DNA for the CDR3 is TGTGCCAGCTCACCCCGGACAGGGGAGGGAAACACCATATATTTT.

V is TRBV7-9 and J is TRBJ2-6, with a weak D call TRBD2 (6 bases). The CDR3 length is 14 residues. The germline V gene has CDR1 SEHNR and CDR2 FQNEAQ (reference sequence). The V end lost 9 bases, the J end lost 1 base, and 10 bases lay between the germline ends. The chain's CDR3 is CASFSGSGANVLTF. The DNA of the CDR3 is TGTGCCAGTTTTAGCGGTTCTGGGGCCAACGTCCTGACTTTC. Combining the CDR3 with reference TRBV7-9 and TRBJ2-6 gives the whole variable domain DTGVSQNPRHKITKRGQNVTFRCDPISEHNRLYWYRQTLGQGPEFLTYFQNEAQLEKSRLLSDRFSAERPKGSFSTLEIQRTEQGDSAMYLCASFSGSGANVLTFGAGSRLTVL.

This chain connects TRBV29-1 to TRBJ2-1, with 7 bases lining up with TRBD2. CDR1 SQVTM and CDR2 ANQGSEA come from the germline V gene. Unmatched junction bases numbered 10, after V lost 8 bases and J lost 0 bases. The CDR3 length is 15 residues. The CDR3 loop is CSLVSGSSSYNEQFF. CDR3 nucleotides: TGCAGCTTAGTTAGCGGGTCTAGCTCCTACAATGAGCAGTTCTTC.

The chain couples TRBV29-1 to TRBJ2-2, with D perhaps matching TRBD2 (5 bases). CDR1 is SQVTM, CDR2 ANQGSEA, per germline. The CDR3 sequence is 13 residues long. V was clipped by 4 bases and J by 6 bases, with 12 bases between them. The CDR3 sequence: CSVGLAGAGELFF. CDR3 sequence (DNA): TGCAGCGTTGGGCTAGCCGGTGCCGGGGAGCTGTTTTTT.

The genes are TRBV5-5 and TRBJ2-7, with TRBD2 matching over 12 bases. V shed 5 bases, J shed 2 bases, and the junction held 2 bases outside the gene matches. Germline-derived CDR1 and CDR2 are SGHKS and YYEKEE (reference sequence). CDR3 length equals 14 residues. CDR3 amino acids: CASSSSGRAYEQYF. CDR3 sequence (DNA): TGTGCCAGCAGTTCTAGCGGGAGGGCCTACGAGCAGTACTTC.

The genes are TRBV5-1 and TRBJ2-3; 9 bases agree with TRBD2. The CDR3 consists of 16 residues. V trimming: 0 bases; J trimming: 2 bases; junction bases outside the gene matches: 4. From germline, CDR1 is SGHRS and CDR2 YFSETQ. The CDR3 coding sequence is TGCGCCAGCAGCTTGGGGCTAGCGGGACACACAGATACGCAGTATTTT. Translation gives CASSLGLAGHTDTQYF.

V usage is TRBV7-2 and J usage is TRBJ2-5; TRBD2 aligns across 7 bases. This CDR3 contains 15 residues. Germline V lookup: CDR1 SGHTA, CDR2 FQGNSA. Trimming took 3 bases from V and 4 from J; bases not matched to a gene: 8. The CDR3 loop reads CASSLTTSQGETQYF. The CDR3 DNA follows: TGTGCCAGCAGCTTGACGACTAGCCAGGGAGAGACCCAGTACTTC.

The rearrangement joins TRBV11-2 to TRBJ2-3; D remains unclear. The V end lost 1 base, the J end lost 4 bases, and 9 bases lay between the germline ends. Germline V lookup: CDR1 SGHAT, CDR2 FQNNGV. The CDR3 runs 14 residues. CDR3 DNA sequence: TGTGCCAGCAGCTTAGTGTTAGGAGCAGATACGCAGTATTTT. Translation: CASSLVLGADTQYF.